The 4 T cell receptor beta chains given below trace back to one sample, sequenced in a study of response to subunit inactivated influenza vaccine. MiXCR, run by TCRdb on the RT-PCR reads, gives a single entry per CDR3 protein. Of approximately 500,000 distinct CDR3 sequences in the sample, roughly 13% are singletons; the top ten hold about an eighth. Material: PBMCs from blood, obtained 40 to 50 days after vaccination. These receptors were taken from a man over 45 who received an inactivated influenza vaccine.

This clonotype has just a few counts. The rearrangement uses TRBV6-5 and TRBJ2-7; the D is unclear. The V end was cut by 4 bases, the J end by 5 bases, with 6 bases between. Germline CDR1 and CDR2: MNHEY and SVGAGI. This CDR3 region has 11 residues. The CDR3 here is CASSFGNEQYF. The CDR3 nucleotides read TGTGCCAGCAGTTTCGGTAACGAGCAGTACTTC.

This clonotype came up many times. The chain employs TRBV4-3 and TRBJ2-2; no clear D gene. The germline V gene encodes CDR1 LGHNA and CDR2 YSLEER. V lost 4 bases and J lost 3, with 15 bases in between. The CDR3 loop spans 16 amino acids. The CDR3 loop is CASSLELGSDTGELFF. The CDR3 bases are TGCGCCAGCAGCCTTGAGTTAGGGTCGGACACCGGGGAGCTGTTTTTT.

The genes are TRBV20-1 and TRBJ2-7; D is possibly TRBD2 (7 bases). This CDR3 has 14 amino acids. Germline V lookup: CDR1 DFQATT, CDR2 SNEGSKA (reference sequence). With 6 bases removed from V and 4 bases from J, the gap between germline ends came to 19 bases. The CDR3 DNA is TGCAGTGCCCGGAGGGGGGGGGCGCGGTACGAGCAGTACTTC. This sequence encodes CSARRGGARYEQYF.

V gene TRBV7-2 combines with J gene TRBJ2-1; tentative D call: TRBD1 (6 bases). The ends were cut back, 2 bases at V and 6 bases at J, with 17 bases in the middle. CDR1 and CDR2 (germline): SGHTA, FQGNSA. The CDR3 spans 16 residues. The CDR3 spells CASSLSDRRASNEQFF. CDR3 bases: TGTGCCAGCAGCTTATCGGACAGAAGGGCCTCCAATGAGCAGTTCTTC.